This TCR beta chain was retrieved from a study of T cells in Graves' hyperthyroidism and ophthalmopathy. Broader study findings: Most thyroid clonotypes expanded above 0.001 appeared in blood too.

This CDR3 contains 12 residues. Between the trimmed V and J ends, which lost 8 bases and 4 bases, there was a span of 12 bases. RNA transcripts provided the source from which TCR beta CDR3 regions were amplified. The HTBI set primed first-round TCR CDR3 RT-PCR. MiXCR, applied by TCRdb to the multiplex PCR reads, yields one record per CDR3 protein. Among about 360,000 distinct CDR3 sequences, approximately 19% were seen once, and the ten largest hold about 3.7%. This clonotype was seen ten or more times. Its matching antigen is unknown. Graves' hyperthyroidism was deemed stable absent ophthalmopathy progression within 18 months.

This chain connects TRBV12-3 or TRBV12-4 to TRBJ2-7; D unclear. This TCR derives from a woman between 18 and 29 years old with Graves' hyperthyroidism. The sequencing sample was made of blood. CDR3 sequence (DNA): TGTGCCAGCGGACCCCGGGCATACGAGCAGTACTTC. Amino acids: CASGPRAYEQYF.